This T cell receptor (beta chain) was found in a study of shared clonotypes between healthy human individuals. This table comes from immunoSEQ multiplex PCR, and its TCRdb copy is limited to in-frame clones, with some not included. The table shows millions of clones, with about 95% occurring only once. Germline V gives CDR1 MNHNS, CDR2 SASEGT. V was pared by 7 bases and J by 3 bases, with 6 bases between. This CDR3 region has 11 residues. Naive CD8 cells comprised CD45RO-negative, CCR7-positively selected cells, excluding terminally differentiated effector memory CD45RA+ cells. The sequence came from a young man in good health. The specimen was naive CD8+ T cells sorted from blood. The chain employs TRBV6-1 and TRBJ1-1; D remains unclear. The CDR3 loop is CASNADTEAFF. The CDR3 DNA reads TGTGCCAGCAACGCGGACACTGAAGCTTTCTTT.